This T cell receptor beta chain appears in the sequencing data of a study of early T cells in non-severe SARS-CoV-2 infection. Overall study: RNA in bulk from unsorted whole blood was sequenced, and chains were unpaired.

This clonotype was detected ten times or more. This CDR3 is 15 amino acids long. Germline lookup yields CDR1 SGHRS and CDR2 YFSETQ. With 0 bases clipped from V and 0 bases from J, the junction kept 2 bases outside the gene matches. Attachment of unique molecular identifiers to individual cDNA molecules was performed. TCRdb used MiXCR to reprocess the 5' RACE reads, holding one entry per CDR3 protein. The sample lists about 70,000 distinct CDR3 sequences; approximately 5% were seen once. This chain uses TRBV5-1 with TRBJ1-1; 7 nucleotides match TRBD1. The TCR sequence derives from an adult who was a healthcare worker with PCR-confirmed SARS-CoV-2 infection or an uninfected control (not recorded which). The sequencing used whole blood, collected at baseline. CDR3 sequence (DNA): TGCGCCAGCAGCTTGGTGACAGGGATGAACACTGAAGCTTTCTTT. Translation: CASSLVTGMNTEAFF.